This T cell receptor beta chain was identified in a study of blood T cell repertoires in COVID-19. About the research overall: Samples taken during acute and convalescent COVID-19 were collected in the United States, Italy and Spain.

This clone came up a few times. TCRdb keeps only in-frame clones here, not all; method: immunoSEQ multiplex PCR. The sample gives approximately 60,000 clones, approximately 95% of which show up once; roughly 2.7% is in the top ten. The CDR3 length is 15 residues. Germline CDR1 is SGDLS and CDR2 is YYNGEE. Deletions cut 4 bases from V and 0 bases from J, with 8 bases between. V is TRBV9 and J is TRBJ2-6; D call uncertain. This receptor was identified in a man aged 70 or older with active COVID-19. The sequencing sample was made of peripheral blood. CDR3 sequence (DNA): TGTGCCAGCAGCCTCAGTACCTCTGGGGCCAACGTCCTGACTTTC. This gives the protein CASSLSTSGANVLTF.